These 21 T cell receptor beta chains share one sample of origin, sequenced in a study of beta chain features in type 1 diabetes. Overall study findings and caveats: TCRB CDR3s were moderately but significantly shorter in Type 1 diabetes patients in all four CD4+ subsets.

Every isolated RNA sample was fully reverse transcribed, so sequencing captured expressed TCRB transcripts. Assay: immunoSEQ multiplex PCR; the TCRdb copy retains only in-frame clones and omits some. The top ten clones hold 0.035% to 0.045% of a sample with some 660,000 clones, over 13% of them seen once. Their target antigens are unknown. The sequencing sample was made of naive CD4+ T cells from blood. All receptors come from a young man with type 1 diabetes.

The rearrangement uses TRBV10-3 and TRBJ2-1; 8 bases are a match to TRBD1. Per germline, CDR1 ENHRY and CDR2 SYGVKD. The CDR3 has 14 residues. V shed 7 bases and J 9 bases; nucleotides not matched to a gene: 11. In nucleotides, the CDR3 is TGTGCCATCACTCACGGGACAGGAGGGTCTGAGCAGTTCTTC. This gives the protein CAITHGTGGSEQFF.

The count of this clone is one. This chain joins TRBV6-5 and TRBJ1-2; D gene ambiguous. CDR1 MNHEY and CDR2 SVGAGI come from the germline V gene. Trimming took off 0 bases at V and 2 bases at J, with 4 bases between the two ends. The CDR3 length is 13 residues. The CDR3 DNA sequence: TGTGCCAGCAGTTACTCAGGGAACTATGGCTACACCTTC. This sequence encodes CASSYSGNYGYTF.

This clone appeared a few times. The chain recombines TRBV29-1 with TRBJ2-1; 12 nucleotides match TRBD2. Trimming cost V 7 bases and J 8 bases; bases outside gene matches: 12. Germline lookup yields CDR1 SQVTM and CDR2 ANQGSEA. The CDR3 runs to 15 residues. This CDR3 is CSALPSGRAVDEQFF. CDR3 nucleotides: TGCAGCGCCCTCCCTAGCGGGAGGGCCGTCGATGAGCAGTTCTTC.

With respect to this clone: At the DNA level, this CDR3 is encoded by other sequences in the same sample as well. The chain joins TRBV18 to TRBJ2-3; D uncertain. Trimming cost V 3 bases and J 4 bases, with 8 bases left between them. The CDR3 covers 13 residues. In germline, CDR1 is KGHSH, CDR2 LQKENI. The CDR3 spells CASSPSQPDTQYF. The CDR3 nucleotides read TGTGCCAGCTCACCCAGCCAGCCAGATACGCAGTATTTT. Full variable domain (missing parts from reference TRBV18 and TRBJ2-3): NAGVMQNPRHLVRRRGQEARLRCSPMKGHSHVYWYRQLPEEGLKFMVYLQKENIIDESGMPKERFSAEFPKEGPSILRIQQVVRGDSAAYFCASSPSQPDTQYFGPGTRLTVL.

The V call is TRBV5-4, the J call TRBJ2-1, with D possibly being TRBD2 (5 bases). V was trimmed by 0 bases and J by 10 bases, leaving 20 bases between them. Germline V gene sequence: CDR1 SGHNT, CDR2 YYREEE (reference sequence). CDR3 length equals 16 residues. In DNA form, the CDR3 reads TGTGCCAGCAGCTTGGCACCCCGGCGGACCAAGCGGGAGCAGTTCTTC. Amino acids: CASSLAPRRTKREQFF.

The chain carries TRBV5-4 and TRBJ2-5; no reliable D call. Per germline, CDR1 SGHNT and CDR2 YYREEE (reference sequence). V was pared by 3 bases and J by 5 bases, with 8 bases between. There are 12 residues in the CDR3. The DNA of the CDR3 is TGTGCCAGCAGCTCCCAGGTGGAGACCCAGTACTTC. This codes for CASSSQVETQYF.

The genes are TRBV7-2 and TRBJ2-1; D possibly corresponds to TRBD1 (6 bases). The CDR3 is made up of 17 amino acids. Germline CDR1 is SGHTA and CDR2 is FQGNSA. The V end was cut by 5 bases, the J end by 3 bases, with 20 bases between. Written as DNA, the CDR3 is TGTGCCAGCAGCCCACCGCCGGGACAACTAAACTACAATGAGCAGTTCTTC. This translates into CASSPPPGQLNYNEQFF.

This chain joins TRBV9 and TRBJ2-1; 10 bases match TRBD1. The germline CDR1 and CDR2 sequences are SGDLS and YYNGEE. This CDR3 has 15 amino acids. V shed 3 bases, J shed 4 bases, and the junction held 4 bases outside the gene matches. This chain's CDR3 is CASSGGQGGYNEQFF. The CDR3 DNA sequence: TGTGCCAGCAGCGGAGGACAGGGGGGATACAATGAGCAGTTCTTC.

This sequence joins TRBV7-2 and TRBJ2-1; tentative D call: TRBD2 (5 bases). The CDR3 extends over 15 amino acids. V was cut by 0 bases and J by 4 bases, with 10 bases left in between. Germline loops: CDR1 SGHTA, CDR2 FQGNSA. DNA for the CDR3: TGTGCCAGCAGCTTAGCGGGAGTCGGGTACAATGAGCAGTTCTTC. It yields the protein CASSLAGVGYNEQFF.

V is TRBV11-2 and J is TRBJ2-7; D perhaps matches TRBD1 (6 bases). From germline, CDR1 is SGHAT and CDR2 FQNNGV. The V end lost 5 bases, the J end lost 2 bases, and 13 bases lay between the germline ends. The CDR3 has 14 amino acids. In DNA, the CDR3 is TGTGCCAGCAGCCAAACAGGGTTGACCTACGAGCAGTACTTC. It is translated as CASSQTGLTYEQYF.

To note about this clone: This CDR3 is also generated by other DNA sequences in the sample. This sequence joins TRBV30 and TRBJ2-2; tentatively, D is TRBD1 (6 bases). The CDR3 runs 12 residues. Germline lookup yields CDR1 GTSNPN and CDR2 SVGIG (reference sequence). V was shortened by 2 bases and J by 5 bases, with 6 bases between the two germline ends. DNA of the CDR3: TGTGCCTGGAGTAGGGGGACCGGGGAGCTGTTTTTT. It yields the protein CAWSRGTGELFF.

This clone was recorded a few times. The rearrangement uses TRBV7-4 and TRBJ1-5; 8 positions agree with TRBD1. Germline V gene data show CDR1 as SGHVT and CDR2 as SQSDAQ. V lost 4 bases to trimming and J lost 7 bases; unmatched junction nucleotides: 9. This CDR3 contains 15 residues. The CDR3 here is CASSYSQGARQPQHF. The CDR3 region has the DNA TGTGCCAGCAGCTACAGTCAGGGGGCTCGGCAGCCCCAGCATTTT.

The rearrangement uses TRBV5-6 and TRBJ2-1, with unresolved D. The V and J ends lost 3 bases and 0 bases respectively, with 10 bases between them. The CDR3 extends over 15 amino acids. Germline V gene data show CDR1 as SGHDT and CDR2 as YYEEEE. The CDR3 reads CASSSGGPSYNEQFF. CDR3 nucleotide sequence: TGTGCCAGCAGCTCGGGTGGGCCCTCCTACAATGAGCAGTTCTTC.

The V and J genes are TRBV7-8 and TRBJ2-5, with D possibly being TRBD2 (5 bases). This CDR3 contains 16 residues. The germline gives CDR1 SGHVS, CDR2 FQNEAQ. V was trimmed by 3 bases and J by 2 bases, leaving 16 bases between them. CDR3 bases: TGTGCCAGCAGCTTGCCCCTCGGAGGCGGGCAAGAGACCCAGTACTTC. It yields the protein CASSLPLGGGQETQYF.

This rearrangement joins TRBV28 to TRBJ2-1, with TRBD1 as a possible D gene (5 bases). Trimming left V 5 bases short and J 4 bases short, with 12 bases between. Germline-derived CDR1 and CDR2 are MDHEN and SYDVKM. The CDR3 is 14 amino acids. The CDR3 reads CASSGTGPYNEQFF. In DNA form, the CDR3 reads TGTGCCAGCAGTGGCACAGGCCCTTACAATGAGCAGTTCTTC.

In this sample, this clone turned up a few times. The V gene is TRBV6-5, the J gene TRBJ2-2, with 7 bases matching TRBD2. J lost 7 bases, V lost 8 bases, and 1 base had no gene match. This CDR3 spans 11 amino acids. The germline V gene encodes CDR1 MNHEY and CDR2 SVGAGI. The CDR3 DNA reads TGTGCCAGCCAGCGGGGCGGGGAGCTGTTTTTT. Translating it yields CASQRGGELFF.

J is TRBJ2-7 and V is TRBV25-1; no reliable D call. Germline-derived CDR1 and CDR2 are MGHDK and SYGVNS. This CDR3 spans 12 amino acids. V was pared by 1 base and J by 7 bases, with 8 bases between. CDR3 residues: CASSESRWEQYF. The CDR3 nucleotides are TGTGCCAGCAGTGAATCCCGCTGGGAGCAGTACTTC.

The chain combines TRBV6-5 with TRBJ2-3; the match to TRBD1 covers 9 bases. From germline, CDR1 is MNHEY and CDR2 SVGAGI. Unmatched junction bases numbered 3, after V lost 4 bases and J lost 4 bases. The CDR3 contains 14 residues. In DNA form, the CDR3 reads TGTGCCAGCAGTTTACAGGGGGCCGCAGATACGCAGTATTTT. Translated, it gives CASSLQGAADTQYF.

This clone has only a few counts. The CDR3 DNA sequence: TGTGCCAGCCAACAGGATCAGACCGTCTACGAGCAGTACTTC. Protein sequence: CASQQDQTVYEQYF. The J gene is TRBJ2-7, the V gene TRBV19; D might be TRBD1 (5 bases). The germline V gene has CDR1 LNHDA and CDR2 SQIVND (reference sequence). The CDR3 covers 14 residues. V shed 9 bases and J shed 3 bases, with 18 bases lying between them.

The CDR3 loop is CATSRIGNTEAFF. The CDR3 coding sequence is TGTGCCACCAGCAGAATCGGGAACACTGAAGCTTTCTTT. The V and J genes are TRBV15 and TRBJ1-1; no clear D. In germline, CDR1 is LNHNV, CDR2 YYDKDF (reference sequence). This CDR3 contains 13 residues. V was cut by 2 bases and J by 1 base, with 5 bases left in between. Together with reference TRBV15 and TRBJ1-1, the CDR3 gives the full variable domain: DAMVIQNPRYQVTQFGKPVTLSCSQTLNHNVMYWYQQKSSQAPKLLFHYYDKDFNNEADTPDNFQSRRPNTSFCFLDIRSPGLGDTAMYLCATSRIGNTEAFFGQGTRLTVV.

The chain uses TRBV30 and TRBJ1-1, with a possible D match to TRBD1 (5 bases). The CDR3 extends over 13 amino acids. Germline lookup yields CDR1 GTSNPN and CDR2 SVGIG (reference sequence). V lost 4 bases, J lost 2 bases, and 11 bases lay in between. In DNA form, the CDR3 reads TGTGCCTGGAATACAGGCCCTAACACTGAAGCTTTCTTT. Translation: CAWNTGPNTEAFF.